This T cell receptor (beta chain) was identified during a study of Graves' ophthalmopathy and Graves' hyperthyroidism. Study-level information: At initial diagnosis, peripheral blood was obtained, and this preceded any treatment.

This clonotype was detected many times. Its antigen is as yet unknown. Amplification from RNA transcripts yielded the TCR beta CDR3 regions. After a first-round RT-PCR with HTBI primers, a second-round multiplex PCR was run. MiXCR, applied by TCRdb to the multiplex PCR reads, yields one record per CDR3 protein. Of some 410,000 distinct CDR3 sequences listed, 20% to 25% are singletons. Points from the study as a whole: Both a roughly 70% sensitivity and an approximately 79% specificity characterized the model's predictions of ophthalmopathy progression.

No ophthalmopathy within 18 months of follow-up signified stable hyperthyroidism. Other autoimmune diseases, uncontrolled infections, pregnancy or lactation ruled patients out of participation. V was pared by 6 bases and J by 4 bases, with 5 bases of the junction left unmatched. CDR1 is MNHNS and CDR2 is SASEGT in the germline V gene. The CDR3 covers 14 residues. The receptor was isolated from a woman between 18 and 30 years old with stable Graves' hyperthyroidism. The rearrangement uses TRBV6-1 and TRBJ2-2, with 7 bases lining up with TRBD1. The sample consisted of peripheral blood. The CDR3 loop is CASRLQGSTGELFF. Here the CDR3 DNA reads TGTGCCAGCAGACTACAGGGGAGCACCGGGGAGCTGTTTTTT.